These 26 T cell receptor beta chains came from one sample sequenced in a study of OX40 agonist ivuxolimab in advanced cancers. Repertoires were generated with immunoSEQ multiplex PCR, while TCRdb's copy carries only in-frame clones and drops some. The repertoire holds tens of thousands of clones, with about 88% as singletons. Sequences were derived from CD4+ or CD8+ T cells sorted from blood, sampled in a trial of the OX40 agonist ivuxolimab. These TCRs come from an adult with an advanced solid tumor such as melanoma, head and neck, liver or kidney cancer.

This clone came up once. V gene TRBV27 combines with J gene TRBJ1-2; D might be TRBD1 (5 bases). Germline-derived CDR1 and CDR2 are MNHEY and SMNVEV (reference sequence). This CDR3 contains 14 residues. V was shortened by 2 bases and J by 6 bases, with 13 bases between the two germline ends. This chain's CDR3 is CASSLGYGGDGYTF. CDR3 in DNA: TGTGCCAGCAGTTTAGGTTATGGGGGAGATGGCTACACCTTC.

This chain links TRBV12-5 with TRBJ1-3, with TRBD1 matching over 9 bases. The trim removed 5 bases at V and 0 bases at J, leaving 11 bases unmatched. Per germline, CDR1 LGHNT and CDR2 FRNRAP. This CDR3 has 18 residues. This CDR3 reads CASGPGQGTIYSGNTIYF. The CDR3 DNA reads TGTGCTAGTGGTCCGGGACAGGGAACAATCTACTCTGGAAACACCATATATTTT.

This chain connects TRBV6-5 to TRBJ1-2; D may be TRBD1 (6 bases). The CDR3 is 13 amino acids. The V gene's germline CDR1 is MNHEY and CDR2 SVGAGI. The V end lost 7 bases, the J end lost 3 bases, and 12 bases lay between the germline ends. The CDR3 reads CASTPGVYYGYTF. The CDR3 DNA sequence: TGTGCCAGCACCCCAGGGGTATACTATGGCTACACCTTC.

CDR3 sequence: CASSFEYSYNEQFF. CDR3 bases: TGTGCCAGCAGCTTTGAGTACTCCTACAATGAGCAGTTCTTC. The chain combines TRBV7-8 with TRBJ2-1; no reliable D call. The V end was cut by 3 bases, the J end by 0 bases, with 6 bases between. The CDR3 length is 14 residues. CDR1 is SGHVS and CDR2 is FQNEAQ in the germline V gene.

Concerning this clone: A read error may account for a junction end that differs from germline. This rearrangement joins TRBV7-9 to TRBJ2-1; TRBD1 or TRBD2 may be the D gene (6 bases each). This CDR3 comprises 17 residues. Germline assignment: CDR1 SEHNR and CDR2 FQNEAQ (reference sequence). As DNA, the CDR3 is TGTGCCAGCAGCTTAGTCGGGGGATCGGACAGCAGTAAGGTAGCGGTCTTC. This encodes CASSLVGGSDSSKVAVF.

The table lists this clone with a count of one. The chain employs TRBV7-8 and TRBJ1-4, with D possibly being TRBD1 (6 bases). V gave up 4 bases and J gave up 7 bases, with 16 bases separating them. The CDR3 length is 15 residues. CDR1 and CDR2 from the germline V gene are SGHVS and FQNEAQ. The CDR3 here is CASSSAGTSFEKLFF. The DNA for the CDR3 is TGTGCCAGCAGCTCGGCCGGGACAAGTTTTGAAAAACTGTTTTTT.

The gene calls are TRBV5-1 and TRBJ1-6; 9 bases align to TRBD1. The CDR3 runs to 15 residues. With 0 bases clipped from V and 10 bases from J, the junction kept 5 bases outside the gene matches. Germline values: CDR1 SGHRS, CDR2 YFSETQ. The CDR3 DNA follows: TGCGCCAGCAGCTTGGGAGGACAGGGGCAATCACCCCTCCACTTT. This codes for CASSLGGQGQSPLHF.

In this sample, this clone turned up once. V gene TRBV7-9 combines with J gene TRBJ2-4; no firm D call. Germline CDR1 is SEHNR and CDR2 is FQNEAQ (reference sequence). This CDR3 has 16 residues. Trimming took off 2 bases at V and 0 bases at J, with 11 bases between the two ends. This CDR3 is CASSLSGRLAKNIQYF. Written as DNA, the CDR3 is TGTGCCAGCAGCTTATCGGGCCGATTAGCCAAAAACATTCAGTACTTC.

This clone showed up just a few times. The J gene is TRBJ1-4, the V gene TRBV4-3; D is unclear. The CDR3 runs to 16 residues. Per germline, CDR1 LGHNA and CDR2 YSLEER. The V gene lost 0 bases and the J gene lost 3 bases, with 11 bases spanning the gap. The CDR3 region is CASSQDPRVANEKLFF. The CDR3 DNA reads as TGCGCCAGCAGCCAAGATCCCCGAGTGGCTAATGAAAAACTGTTTTTT.

This chain joins TRBV6-5 and TRBJ2-1, with 7 nucleotides matching TRBD1. The CDR3 runs 15 residues. Germline V gives CDR1 MNHEY, CDR2 SVGAGI. J was trimmed by 7 bases and V by 2 bases; bases with no gene match: 8. CDR3 protein: CASSYVRQGRNEQFF. The CDR3 bases are TGTGCCAGCAGTTACGTGCGACAGGGACGGAATGAGCAGTTCTTC.

Remarks on this clone: In the same sample, other DNA sequences code for this CDR3. The rearrangement uses TRBV18 and TRBJ2-5; no definite D call. The V gene lost 3 bases and the J gene lost 5 bases, with 13 bases spanning the gap. The CDR3 length is 14 residues. Germline assignment: CDR1 KGHSH and CDR2 LQKENI. The CDR3 here is CASSPRGAQETQYF. CDR3 in DNA: TGTGCCAGCTCACCTCGAGGAGCCCAGGAGACCCAGTACTTC.

This chain joins TRBV10-3 and TRBJ1-6, with TRBD1 identical over 10 bases. CDR1 and CDR2 (germline): ENHRY, SYGVKD. CDR3 length equals 14 residues. The V segment lost 6 bases and the J segment 10 bases; nucleotides outside the gene matches: 6. The CDR3 spells CAISGDRGRSPLHF. CDR3 nucleotide sequence: TGTGCCATCAGCGGGGACAGGGGTCGCTCACCCCTCCACTTT.

The chain uses TRBV28 and TRBJ1-2; TRBD1 agrees at 10 bases. Trimming cost V 4 bases and J 5 bases; bases outside gene matches: 4. The germline V gene encodes CDR1 MDHEN and CDR2 SYDVKM. CDR3 size: 14 residues. The CDR3 bases are TGTGCCAGCAGTTCGGGACAGGGGCCTTATGGCTACACCTTC. Its translation: CASSSGQGPYGYTF.

This clone turned up a few times. This chain links TRBV28 with TRBJ1-1, with D uncertain. The length of the CDR3 is 11 residues. Germline CDR1 is MDHEN and CDR2 is SYDVKM. V was shortened by 4 bases and J by 9 bases, with 9 bases between the two germline ends. The DNA for the CDR3 is TGTGCCAGCAGTTCCAGCAATCAAGCTTTCTTT. As protein: CASSSSNQAFF. The full variable domain, completed using reference TRBV28 and TRBJ1-1, is DVKVTQSSRYLVKRTGEKVFLECVQDMDHENMFWYRQDPGLGLRLIYFSYDVKMKEKGDIPEGYSVSREKKERFSLILESASTNQTSMYLCASSSSNQAFFGQGTRLTVV.

This clone was seen a handful of times. The chain joins TRBV28 to TRBJ1-5; D not resolved. The CDR3 loop spans 14 amino acids. Trimming removed 2 bases at V and 0 bases at J, with 5 bases between. Germline V CDR1 and CDR2: MDHEN, SYDVKM. The CDR3 sequence is CASSLAFSNQPQHF. The CDR3, as DNA: TGTGCCAGCAGTTTAGCGTTTAGCAATCAGCCCCAGCATTTT.

This clone was counted a single time. The rearrangement uses TRBV11-2 and TRBJ1-1; D is undetermined. With 0 bases removed from V and 1 base from J, the gap between germline ends came to 6 bases. The CDR3 contains 14 residues. The germline CDR1 and CDR2 sequences are SGHAT and FQNNGV. The CDR3 loop reads CASSLDKGNTEAFF. The CDR3 nucleotides read TGTGCCAGCAGCTTAGATAAGGGGAACACTGAAGCTTTCTTT.

As regards this clone: This CDR3 fails to terminate in the conserved phenylalanine or tryptophan, so it likely reflects a read error. V and J are TRBV11-3 and TRBJ1-2, with a possible D match to TRBD1 (6 bases). Germline values: CDR1 SGHNT, CDR2 YENEEA. The CDR3 is 17 amino acids. Trimming cost V 5 bases and J 6 bases, with 25 bases left between them. CDR3 amino acids: CASSQPTGITKLDGYTL. CDR3 bases: TGTGCCAGCAGCCAACCGACAGGAATAACGAAACTAGATGGCTACACCCTC.

V is TRBV6-1 and J is TRBJ2-3; 11 bases match TRBD2. Per the germline V gene, CDR1 is MNHNS and CDR2 is SASEGT. The V segment lost 6 bases and the J segment 6 bases; nucleotides outside the gene matches: 8. This CDR3 is 15 amino acids long. The CDR3 sequence: CASSLRASGRDTQYF. The CDR3 bases are TGTGCCAGCAGCCTGCGGGCTAGCGGGAGGGATACGCAGTATTTT.

V and J are TRBV11-2 and TRBJ2-3; the match to TRBD2 covers 15 bases. This CDR3 is built from 16 residues. The V gene's germline CDR1 is SGHAT and CDR2 FQNNGV. The ends lost 5 bases at V and 10 bases at J; junction bases unmatched: 10. The CDR3 reads CASSRQLGLAGGAQYF. CDR3 nucleotides: TGTGCCAGCAGCCGACAACTGGGACTAGCGGGAGGAGCGCAGTATTTT.

This sequence joins TRBV18 and TRBJ2-5; D possibly matches TRBD1 or TRBD2 (5 bases each). V lost 6 bases and J lost 4, with 12 bases in between. The germline V gene has CDR1 KGHSH and CDR2 LQKENI. This CDR3 is built from 13 residues. The CDR3 DNA follows: TGTGCCAGCTCCCGGGACCCCAGAGAGACCCAGTACTTC. This codes for CASSRDPRETQYF.

The chain is built from TRBV15 and TRBJ2-1; 8 bases are a match to TRBD2. The germline gives CDR1 LNHNV, CDR2 YYDKDF (reference sequence). Trimming removed 0 bases from V and 8 bases from J; junction bases left unmatched: 15. The CDR3 runs 18 residues. The CDR3 nucleotides are TGTGCCACCAGCAGAGATAGCGGGGTAGAGTTCCATTGGGATGAGCAGTTCTTC. It specifies CATSRDSGVEFHWDEQFF.

This chain uses TRBV2 with TRBJ2-5; 11 bases are shared with TRBD2. Unmatched junction bases numbered 12, after V lost 8 bases and J lost 4 bases. CDR1 and CDR2 from the germline V gene are SNHLY and FYNNEI. The CDR3 totals 16 residues. The CDR3 nucleotides are TGTGCCAGCGAAGAAACTAGCGGGAGAGTAGGAGAGACCCAGTACTTC. Protein: CASEETSGRVGETQYF.

The gene calls are TRBV19 and TRBJ2-7, with 8 bases aligning to TRBD2. V lost 5 bases to trimming and J lost 3 bases; unmatched junction nucleotides: 12. The germline gives CDR1 LNHDA, CDR2 SQIVND (reference sequence). The CDR3 consists of 16 residues. As DNA, the CDR3 is TGTGCCAGTAGTGTTGAGGCCGGGACTAGTGTCTACGAGCAGTACTTC. Its translation is CASSVEAGTSVYEQYF.

This chain joins TRBV6-5 and TRBJ2-1; D possibly uses TRBD1 or TRBD2 (5 bases each). V was pared by 2 bases and J by 8 bases, with 10 bases between. The CDR3 consists of 13 residues. Germline V gene data show CDR1 as MNHEY and CDR2 as SVGAGI. The CDR3 nucleotides are TGTGCCAGCAGTTACCGGGGCAGGGATGAGCAGTTCTTC. Amino acids: CASSYRGRDEQFF.

In its sample, this clone was seen once. This sequence joins TRBV19 and TRBJ1-2, with no clear D. Germline CDR1 reads LNHDA; CDR2 reads SQIVND (reference sequence). This CDR3 has 11 residues. With 7 bases removed from V and 3 bases from J, the gap between germline ends came to 6 bases. This CDR3 reads CASKSHYGYTF. CDR3 nucleotide sequence: TGTGCCAGTAAGTCCCACTATGGCTACACCTTC.

The J gene is TRBJ2-5, the V gene TRBV4-2; D not resolved. Trimming took off 4 bases at V and 1 base at J, with 4 bases between the two ends. Per the germline V gene, CDR1 is LGHNA and CDR2 is YNFKEQ. The CDR3 is made up of 12 amino acids. CDR3 sequence reads: CASSRSQETQYF. CDR3 in DNA: TGTGCCAGCAGCCGGTCCCAAGAGACCCAGTACTTC.